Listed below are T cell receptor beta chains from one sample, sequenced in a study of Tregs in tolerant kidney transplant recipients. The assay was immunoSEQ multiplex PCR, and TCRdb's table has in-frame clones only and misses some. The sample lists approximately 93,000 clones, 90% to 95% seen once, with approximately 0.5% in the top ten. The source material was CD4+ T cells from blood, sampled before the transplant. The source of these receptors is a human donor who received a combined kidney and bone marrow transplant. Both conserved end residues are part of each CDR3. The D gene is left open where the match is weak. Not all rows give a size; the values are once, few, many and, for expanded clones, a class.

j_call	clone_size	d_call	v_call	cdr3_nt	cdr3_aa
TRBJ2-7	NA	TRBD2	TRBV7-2	TGTGCCAGCAGCCCTAGCGGGACCTACGAGCAGTACTTC	CASSPSGTYEQYF
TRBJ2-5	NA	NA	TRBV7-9	TGTGCCAGCAGCTTATCGTCAGAGACCCAGTACTTC	CASSLSSETQYF
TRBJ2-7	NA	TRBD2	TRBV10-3	TGTGCCATCAGGACTAGCGGCCCCTCCTACGAGCAGTACTTC	CAIRTSGPSYEQYF
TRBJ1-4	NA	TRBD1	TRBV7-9	TGTGCCAGCAGCTTGGGGGACAGGGAAGATGAAAAACTGTTTTTT	CASSLGDREDEKLFF
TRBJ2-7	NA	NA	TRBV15	TGTGCCACCAGCAGAGATCCATGGGAAGCGGGCTCCCTCTACGAGCAGTACTTC	CATSRDPWEAGSLYEQYF
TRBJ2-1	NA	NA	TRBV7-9	TGTGCCAGCAGCTTCGCGCCAACCAGGGACAATGAGCAGTTCTTC	CASSFAPTRDNEQFF
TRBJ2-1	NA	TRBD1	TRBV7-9	TGTGCCAGCAGCTTGTTAGGGACAGGGGTAAAGTTATCTGAGCAGTTCTTC	CASSLLGTGVKLSEQFF
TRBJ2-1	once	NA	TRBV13	TGTGCCAGCAGCTTAGTGAGGGGTTGGGAGGAGGCTGAAAACAATGAGCAGTTCTTC	CASSLVRGWEEAENNEQFF
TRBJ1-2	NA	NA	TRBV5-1	TGCGCCAGCAGCTTGGGGACAGAGTATGGCTACACCTTC	CASSLGTEYGYTF
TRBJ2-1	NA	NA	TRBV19	TGTGCCAGTAGTATAGGCCCCCCAGGGGGAGGCTACAATGAGCAGTTCTTC	CASSIGPPGGGYNEQFF
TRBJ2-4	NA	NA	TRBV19	TGTGCCAGTAGTCCACCAGGTTTGAACAAAAACATTCAGTACTTC	CASSPPGLNKNIQYF
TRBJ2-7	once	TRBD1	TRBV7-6	TGTGCCAGCAGCTTGGGACAGCTCTACGAGCAGTACTTC	CASSLGQLYEQYF
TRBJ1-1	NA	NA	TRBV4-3	TGCGCCAGCAGCCAAGATCCCCCCCTAGGACACCTTAACACTGAAGCTTTCTTT	CASSQDPPLGHLNTEAFF
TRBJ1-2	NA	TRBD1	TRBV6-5	TGTGCCAGCAGCAGAAGACAGGGTGGAGGCTACACCTTC	CASSRRQGGGYTF
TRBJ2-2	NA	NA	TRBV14	TGTGCCAGCAGCCAACAGGGAATCGGGGAGCTGTTTTTT	CASSQQGIGELFF
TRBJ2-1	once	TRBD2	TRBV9	TGTGCCAGCAGCCCCCAATCGGGTCTAGCGGGAGGACGTCGCTACAATGAGCAGTTCTTC	CASSPQSGLAGGRRYNEQFF
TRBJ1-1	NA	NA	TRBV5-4	TGTGCCAGCAGCTTGGAGAGTAGCACTGAAGCTTTCTTT	CASSLESSTEAFF
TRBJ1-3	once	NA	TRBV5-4	TGTGCCAGCCAACAACGGGGGGCACTAAATCCGGACACCATATATTTT	CASQQRGALNPDTIYF
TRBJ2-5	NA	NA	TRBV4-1	TGCGCCAGCAGCCAAGGCAGGGTTGAAGAGACCCAGTACTTC	CASSQGRVEETQYF
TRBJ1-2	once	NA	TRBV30	TGTGCCTGGAGCAGGGAGGGTGGCTACACCTTC	CAWSREGGYTF
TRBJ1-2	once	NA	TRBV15	TGTGCCACCAGCAGAGAGGTGGGAGGAGAGAATGGCTACACCTTC	CATSREVGGENGYTF
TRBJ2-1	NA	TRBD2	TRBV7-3	TGTGCCAGCAGCTCCCCTAGCAGCGGGGGGGCCGGGAATGAGCAGTTCTTC	CASSSPSSGGAGNEQFF